These 17 T cell receptor beta chains were sequenced from one sample in a study of blood T cell repertoires in COVID-19. The method was immunoSEQ multiplex PCR; TCRdb's version includes in-frame clones alone and lacks a portion of them. This sample has 200,000 to 250,000 clones, with around 87% found just once. The sequenced material came from peripheral blood. The receptors come from a woman in her 70s with active or convalescent COVID-19.

This clone was seen once. This chain connects TRBV5-6 to TRBJ1-6, with a possible D match to TRBD1 (6 bases). This CDR3 has 14 amino acids. Germline CDR1 is SGHDT and CDR2 is YYEEEE. V was cut by 3 bases and J by 7 bases, with 11 bases left in between. In nucleotides, the CDR3 is TGTGCCAGCAGCTCAGGGGCGGCGAATTCACCCCTCCACTTT. Its protein product is CASSSGAANSPLHF.

The J gene is TRBJ2-7, the V gene TRBV6-5; D call uncertain. The CDR3 length is 15 residues. Trimming stripped 6 bases from V and 2 bases from J, with 17 bases between. Germline V gene sequence: CDR1 MNHEY, CDR2 SVGAGI. CDR3 sequence (DNA): TGTGCCAGCAGGACGGGTCGGTCTGGAGCCTACGAGCAGTACTTC. This codes for CASRTGRSGAYEQYF.

J is TRBJ1-1 and V is TRBV3-1 (or the pseudogene TRBV3-2); no clear D. The germline V gene encodes CDR1 LGHDT and CDR2 YNNKEL (reference sequence). The CDR3 length is 12 residues. The V end was cut by 0 bases, the J end by 4 bases, with 3 bases between. The CDR3 nucleotides read TGTGCCAGCAGCCAAGACAGCACTGAAGCTTTCTTT. As protein: CASSQDSTEAFF.

The rearrangement uses TRBV7-3 and TRBJ2-7; TRBD1 might be the D (6 bases). The CDR3 extends over 15 amino acids. Trimming removed 1 base at V and 3 bases at J, with 13 bases between. CDR1 and CDR2 (germline): SGHTA, FQGTGA. CDR3 sequence: CASSLKGESHYEQYF. The CDR3 DNA sequence: TGTGCCAGCAGCTTAAAGGGGGAGTCCCACTACGAGCAGTACTTC.

The CDR3 nucleotides are TGTGCCATCAGTGAGTCGAACGGGTTGGCTGAAAAACTGTTTTTT. It encodes CAISESNGLAEKLFF. The chain uses TRBV10-3 and TRBJ1-4; unclear D gene. Germline CDR1 and CDR2: ENHRY and SYGVKD. V was shortened by 0 bases and J by 7 bases, with 12 bases between the two germline ends. There are 15 residues in the CDR3.

The V and J genes are TRBV7-9 and TRBJ1-1; D is ambiguous. The germline V gene encodes CDR1 SEHNR and CDR2 FQNEAQ (reference sequence). The CDR3 is 13 amino acids. With 4 bases removed from V and 1 base from J, the gap between germline ends came to 7 bases. CDR3 region: CASSSQKNTEAFF. CDR3 DNA: TGTGCCAGCAGCTCGCAGAAGAACACTGAAGCTTTCTTT.

The chain recombines TRBV5-4 with TRBJ1-5; D not certain. This CDR3 has 13 amino acids. The germline V gene has CDR1 SGHNT and CDR2 YYREEE (reference sequence). Trimming took 5 bases from V and 5 from J, leaving 11 bases between them. The CDR3 sequence is CASSPAADQPQHF. The DNA for the CDR3 is TGTGCCAGCAGTCCCGCGGCTGATCAGCCCCAGCATTTT.

This clone was counted only a few times. The V call is TRBV19, the J call TRBJ1-5, with D perhaps matching TRBD1 (5 bases). V dropped 5 bases and J dropped 1 base, with 15 bases sitting between them. This CDR3 has 16 residues. From germline, CDR1 is LNHDA and CDR2 SQIVND (reference sequence). Written as DNA, the CDR3 is TGTGCCAGTAGTGAAATCGGGCAGGGCAGCAATCAGCCCCAGCATTTT. It yields the protein CASSEIGQGSNQPQHF.

This clone appeared a few times. The J gene is TRBJ1-6, the V gene TRBV27; maybe TRBD1 (6 bases). With 1 base removed from V and 8 bases from J, the gap between germline ends came to 18 bases. Germline lookup yields CDR1 MNHEY and CDR2 SMNVEV (reference sequence). The CDR3 contains 17 residues. The CDR3 spells CASSLFTGLPGYSPLHF. CDR3 bases: TGTGCCAGCAGTTTATTTACAGGGCTCCCTGGATATTCACCCCTCCACTTT.

The rearrangement joins TRBV5-4 to TRBJ1-2; D might be TRBD1 (6 bases). Germline values: CDR1 SGHNT, CDR2 YYREEE (reference sequence). The CDR3 is 14 residues long. Trimming left V 0 bases short and J 1 base short, with 7 bases between. The CDR3 loop is CASSLEGGNYGYTF. The CDR3 nucleotides read TGTGCCAGCAGCTTGGAAGGGGGTAACTATGGCTACACCTTC.

The gene calls are TRBV7-8 and TRBJ2-2; TRBD1 agrees at 7 bases. This CDR3 has 14 amino acids. Trimming cost V 1 base and J 6 bases; bases outside gene matches: 2. Germline-derived CDR1 and CDR2 are SGHVS and FQNEAQ. The CDR3 sequence is CASSLGQGAGELFF. The DNA for the CDR3 is TGTGCCAGCAGCTTAGGCCAGGGGGCCGGGGAGCTGTTTTTT.

This chain joins TRBV19 and TRBJ2-4, with D unclear. Trimming shortened V by 7 bases and J by 6 bases, and 13 bases separated the two germline ends. CDR3 length equals 13 residues. Germline assignment: CDR1 LNHDA and CDR2 SQIVND (reference sequence). For the CDR3, the DNA is TGTGCCAGTACCGAGGAAGACGTAAACATTCAGTACTTC. Encoded protein: CASTEEDVNIQYF. Full variable domain (outside the CDR3, taken from reference TRBV19 and TRBJ2-4): DGGITQSPKYLFRKEGQNVTLSCEQNLNHDAMYWYRQDPGQGLRLIYYSQIVNDFQKGDIAEGYSVSREKKESFPLTVTSAQKNPTAFYLCASTEEDVNIQYFGAGTRLSVL.

The rearrangement uses TRBV29-1 and TRBJ1-2; tentative D call: TRBD1 (5 bases). CDR1 is SQVTM and CDR2 is ANQGSEA in the germline V gene. V was shortened by 5 bases and J by 9 bases, with 16 bases between the two germline ends. The CDR3 loop spans 12 amino acids. The CDR3 DNA follows: TGCAGCGTTACCAACTCGGGGGAGAGCTACACCTTC. It is translated as CSVTNSGESYTF.

The chain combines TRBV19 with TRBJ2-1, with 9 bases aligning to TRBD2. Per germline, CDR1 LNHDA and CDR2 SQIVND (reference sequence). The length of the CDR3 is 15 residues. The V gene end was trimmed by 2 bases and the J gene end by 12 bases; junction bases not matched to a gene: 11. The CDR3 DNA follows: TGTGCCAGTAGTATACAACCGGGACTAGCTATGAGGCAGTTCTTC. This codes for CASSIQPGLAMRQFF.

This chain uses TRBV9 with TRBJ2-7; 8 bases are shared with TRBD1. CDR3 size: 16 residues. The V gene's germline CDR1 is SGDLS and CDR2 YYNGEE. Losses at the gene ends were 0 bases for V and 2 bases for J; bases not matched to a gene: 7. CDR3 sequence reads: CASSVGAGTGAYEQYF. CDR3 sequence (DNA): TGTGCCAGCAGCGTAGGGGCGGGGACAGGAGCCTACGAGCAGTACTTC.

The rearrangement links TRBV5-8 to TRBJ1-2; D perhaps matches TRBD1 (6 bases). The germline V gene has CDR1 SGHTS and CDR2 YDEGEE. V lost 4 bases to trimming and J lost 2 bases, with 18 bases between them. The CDR3 is 16 residues long. The CDR3: CASSRRAGAQNYGYTF. In DNA form, the CDR3 reads TGTGCCAGCAGCCGACGAGCAGGGGCGCAGAACTATGGCTACACCTTC. The variable domain in full, with the rest retrieved from reference TRBV5-8 and TRBJ1-2, is EAGVTQSPTHLIKTRGQQATLRCSPISGHTSVYWYQQALGLGLQFLLWYDEGEERNRGNFPPRFSGRQFPNYSSELNVNALELEDSALYLCASSRRAGAQNYGYTFGSGTRLTVV.

The chain uses TRBV6-2 or TRBV6-3 and TRBJ1-5; 7 bases are shared with TRBD1. Germline V gene lookup returns CDR1 MNHEY and CDR2 SVGEGT. CDR3 size: 14 residues. The V and J ends lost 4 bases and 1 base, in that order; junction bases with no gene match: 1. The DNA of the CDR3 is TGTGCCAGCAGTTGGACAGGCAGCAATCAGCCCCAGCATTTT. Translated, it gives CASSWTGSNQPQHF.